This T cell receptor beta chain was identified in a study of PD-1 blockade in classical Hodgkin lymphoma. Study-wide background: Patients were dosed intravenously with nivolumab at 3 mg/kg every 2 weeks. Broader study findings: It was CD4+ TCR diversity, not CD8+, that rose significantly by C4D1. Still unresolved is the cause of the repertoire differences, which may be disease activity or prior therapy.

Notes on this clone: The antigen remains unidentified.

Sequenced by immunoSEQ multiplex PCR; TCRdb stores in-frame clones only, minus some. The sample has some 58,000 clones, more than 70% seen once. Every one of the patients relapsed after autologous stem cell transplantation (brentuximab vedotin exposure was variable). The CDR3 is 17 amino acids. J was trimmed by 1 base and V by 3 bases; bases with no gene match: 3. Germline CDR1 MDHEN, CDR2 SYDVKM. The sequence was obtained from a human donor with classical Hodgkin lymphoma. The sample was peripheral blood mononuclear cells (PBMCs), taken before the second cycle of nivolumab. The rearrangement links TRBV28 to TRBJ2-2; 12 bases fit TRBD2. The CDR3 protein is CASSFLGLAGNTGELFF. The CDR3 DNA reads TGTGCCAGCAGTTTCTTGGGACTAGCGGGGAACACCGGGGAGCTGTTTTTT.